The entry below gives a single T cell receptor (beta chain) sequence along with its context. Its antigen is undetermined. Additional DNA sequences in this sample encode the identical CDR3. The entry originates in a study of shared clonotypes between healthy human individuals. Whole-study findings and limits: Generation probabilities were higher for clonotypes shared across all four sorted-subset donors than for unshared ones. Sharing across a handful of donors was seen in 4% to 6.5% of naive CD4 clonotypes.

CD45RO-negative CD8 cells positively selected for CCR7 made up the naive population, which excluded terminally differentiated effector memory CD45RA+ cells. The CDR3 length is 13 residues. The ends lost 5 bases at V and 1 base at J; junction bases unmatched: 0. CDR1 MNHEY and CDR2 SVGAGI come from the germline V gene. Every immunoSEQ plate was one replicate of a subset's evenly spread DNA. Sorted-subset replicate PCR reactions contained roughly 200 ng DNA, corresponding to tens of thousands of T cell genomes. Only in-frame clones appear in the TCRdb table, and some are missing; sequencing was by immunoSEQ multiplex PCR. The sample consists of over 2 million clones, about 95% of them appearing once.

The J gene is TRBJ2-7, the V gene TRBV6-5; TRBD2 matches 9 bases. The sequenced sample consisted of naive CD8+ T cells sorted from blood. This clonotype originated in a man between 18 and 29 years old in good health. The CDR3 nucleotides read TGTGCCAGCAGTCTAGCGGGATCCTACGAGCAGTACTTC. As protein: CASSLAGSYEQYF.